Listed below are T cell receptor beta chains from one sample, sequenced in a study of CD8 T cells in Susac syndrome. TCRdb ran MiXCR on the immunoSEQ multiplex PCR reads and lists one entry per CDR3 protein. Of around 200,000 distinct CDR3 sequences listed, roughly 96% are singletons. The source material was CD4+ T cells from PBMCs. Every receptor here comes from a human donor in good health. Each CDR3 is given with its conserved first and last residue. The order of the fields is J gene, clone size, D gene, V gene, CDR3 DNA, CDR3 protein. D genes are given only for firm matches. A row's size may be missing; if present it is once, few, many or a size class.

TRBJ2-4	NA	NA	TRBV5-1	TGCGCCAGCAGCTTGGGGGCAGGGGAAAACATTCAGTACTTC	CASSLGAGENIQYF
TRBJ2-5	NA	TRBD1	TRBV25-1	TGTGCCAGCAAGCGACAGGGGGTAGTGGAGACCCAGTACTTC	CASKRQGVVETQYF
TRBJ1-1	NA	NA	TRBV12-3/TRBV12-4	TGTGCCAGCAGTTGGCGAGACAGGGAAGCTTTCTTT	CASSWRDREAFF
TRBJ2-2	NA	TRBD1	TRBV24-1	TGTGCCACCAGTGATCCGGGACAGCCCACCGGGGAGCTGTTTTTT	CATSDPGQPTGELFF
TRBJ2-5	NA	NA	TRBV30	TGTGCCTGGAGTGAGGCAGGGGAAGAGACCCAGTACTTC	CAWSEAGEETQYF
TRBJ1-5	once	TRBD1	TRBV28	TGTGCCAGCAGTTTCGGTCTCCTCCGGGGAGGGGGCGCGTCTGGGAATCAGCCCCAGCATTTT	CASSFGLLRGGGASGNQPQHF
TRBJ2-1	NA	TRBD2	TRBV7-3	TGTGCCAGCAGCTTAATTGCCGCGGGAGCAGCCTCCTACAATGAGCAGTTCTTC	CASSLIAAGAASYNEQFF
TRBJ2-1	NA	NA	TRBV28	TGTGCCAGCGGGCCGGCATACAATGAGCAGTTCTTC	CASGPAYNEQFF
TRBJ1-5	NA	NA	TRBV20-1	TGCAGTGCCGTTGGAGTCCACAATCAGCCCCAGCATTTT	CSAVGVHNQPQHF
TRBJ1-1	NA	TRBD1	TRBV20-1	TGCAGTGCTATTAGGGGGACAGTTAACACTGAAGCTTTCTTT	CSAIRGTVNTEAFF